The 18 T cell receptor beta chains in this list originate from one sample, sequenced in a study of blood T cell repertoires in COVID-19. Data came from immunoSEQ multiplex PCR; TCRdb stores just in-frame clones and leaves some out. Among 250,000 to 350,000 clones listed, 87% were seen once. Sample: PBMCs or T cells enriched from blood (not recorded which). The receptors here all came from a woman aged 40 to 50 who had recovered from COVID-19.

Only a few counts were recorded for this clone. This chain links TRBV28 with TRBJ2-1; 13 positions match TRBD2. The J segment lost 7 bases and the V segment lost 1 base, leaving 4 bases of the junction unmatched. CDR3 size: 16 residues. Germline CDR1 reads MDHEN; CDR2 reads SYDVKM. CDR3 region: CASSLFGTSGKNEQFF. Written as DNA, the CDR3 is TGTGCCAGCAGTTTATTTGGGACTAGCGGGAAAAATGAGCAGTTCTTC. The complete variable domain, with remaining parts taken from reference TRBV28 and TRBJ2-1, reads DVKVTQSSRYLVKRTGEKVFLECVQDMDHENMFWYRQDPGLGLRLIYFSYDVKMKEKGDIPEGYSVSREKKERFSLILESASTNQTSMYLCASSLFGTSGKNEQFFGPGTRLTVL.

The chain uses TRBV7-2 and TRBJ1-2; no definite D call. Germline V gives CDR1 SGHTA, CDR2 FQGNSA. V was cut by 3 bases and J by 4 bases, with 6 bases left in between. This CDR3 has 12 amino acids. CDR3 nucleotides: TGTGCCAGCAGCTTTGGGCTCTATGGCTACACCTTC. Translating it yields CASSFGLYGYTF.

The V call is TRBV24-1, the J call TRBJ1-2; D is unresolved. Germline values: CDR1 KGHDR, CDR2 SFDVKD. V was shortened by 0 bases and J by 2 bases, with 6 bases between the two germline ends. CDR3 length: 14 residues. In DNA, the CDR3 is TGTGCCACCAGTGATTTGGGGCAGAACTATGGCTACACCTTC. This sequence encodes CATSDLGQNYGYTF.

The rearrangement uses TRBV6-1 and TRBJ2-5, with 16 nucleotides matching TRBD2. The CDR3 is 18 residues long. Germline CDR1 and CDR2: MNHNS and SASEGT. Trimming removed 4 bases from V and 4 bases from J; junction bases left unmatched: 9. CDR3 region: CASSGGLAGGLSLETQYF. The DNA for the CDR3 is TGTGCCAGCAGTGGGGGACTAGCGGGAGGGTTATCTTTAGAGACCCAGTACTTC.

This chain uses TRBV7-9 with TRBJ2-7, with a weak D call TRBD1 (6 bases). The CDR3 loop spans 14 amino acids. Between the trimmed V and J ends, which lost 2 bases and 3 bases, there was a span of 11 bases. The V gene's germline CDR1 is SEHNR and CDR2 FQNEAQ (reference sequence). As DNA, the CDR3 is TGTGCCAGCAGCTTATCTGGCAGGGGCTACGAGCAGTACTTC. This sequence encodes CASSLSGRGYEQYF.

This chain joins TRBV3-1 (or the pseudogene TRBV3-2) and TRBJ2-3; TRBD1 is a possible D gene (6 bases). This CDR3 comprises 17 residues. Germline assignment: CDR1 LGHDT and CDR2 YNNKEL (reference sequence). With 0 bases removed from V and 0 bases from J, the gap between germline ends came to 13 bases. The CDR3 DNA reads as TGTGCCAGCAGCCAAGAGCGGACAGTTCCTAGCACAGATACGCAGTATTTT. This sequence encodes CASSQERTVPSTDTQYF.

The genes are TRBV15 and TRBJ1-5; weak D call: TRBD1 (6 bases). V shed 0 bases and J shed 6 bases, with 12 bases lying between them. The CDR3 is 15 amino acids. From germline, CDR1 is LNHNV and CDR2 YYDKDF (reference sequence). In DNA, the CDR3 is TGTGCCACCAGCAGAGATCGTGGGGGCGGTCAGCCCCAGCATTTT. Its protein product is CATSRDRGGGQPQHF. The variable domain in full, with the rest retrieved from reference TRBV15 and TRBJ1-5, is DAMVIQNPRYQVTQFGKPVTLSCSQTLNHNVMYWYQQKSSQAPKLLFHYYDKDFNNEADTPDNFQSRRPNTSFCFLDIRSPGLGDTAMYLCATSRDRGGGQPQHFGDGTRLSIL.

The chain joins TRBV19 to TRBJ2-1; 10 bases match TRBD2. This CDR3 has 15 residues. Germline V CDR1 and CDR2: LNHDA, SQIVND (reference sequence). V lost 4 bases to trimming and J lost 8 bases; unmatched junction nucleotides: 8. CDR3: CASSTTSGTGYEQFF. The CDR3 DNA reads TGTGCCAGTAGTACCACTAGCGGGACTGGGTATGAGCAGTTCTTC.

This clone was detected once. The CDR3 loop is CASSYEALGGRELFF. In DNA form, the CDR3 reads TGTGCCAGCAGTTACGAGGCCCTCGGGGGGCGGGAGCTGTTTTTT. The chain combines TRBV6-5 with TRBJ2-2, with D maybe TRBD2 (7 bases). V lost 2 bases, J lost 9 bases, and 16 bases lay in between. The CDR3 runs 15 residues. Germline V gives CDR1 MNHEY, CDR2 SVGAGI.

CDR3 loop: CASSAGLNQPQHF. In nucleotides, the CDR3 is TGTGCCAGCAGTGCGGGGCTCAATCAGCCCCAGCATTTT. The J gene is TRBJ1-5, the V gene TRBV12-3 or TRBV12-4; weak D call: TRBD1 (5 bases). V gave up 5 bases and J gave up 3 bases, with 8 bases separating them. The CDR3 has 13 amino acids.

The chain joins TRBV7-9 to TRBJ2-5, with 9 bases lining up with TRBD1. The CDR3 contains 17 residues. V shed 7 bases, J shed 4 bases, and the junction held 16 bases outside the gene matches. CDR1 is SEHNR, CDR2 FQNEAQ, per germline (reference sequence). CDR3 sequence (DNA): TGTGCCAGCACCTCCGGAGGGGGACAGGGTGTAGGAGAGACCCAGTACTTC. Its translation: CASTSGGGQGVGETQYF.

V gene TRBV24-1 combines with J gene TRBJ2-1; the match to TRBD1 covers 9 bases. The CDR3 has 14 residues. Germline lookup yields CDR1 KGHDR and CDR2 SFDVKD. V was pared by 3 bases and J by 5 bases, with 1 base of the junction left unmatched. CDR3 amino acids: CATSDRQGDNEQFF. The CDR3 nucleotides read TGTGCCACCAGTGATCGACAGGGGGACAATGAGCAGTTCTTC.

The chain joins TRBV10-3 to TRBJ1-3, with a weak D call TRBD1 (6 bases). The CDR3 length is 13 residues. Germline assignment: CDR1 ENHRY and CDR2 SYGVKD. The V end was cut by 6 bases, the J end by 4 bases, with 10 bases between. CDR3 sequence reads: CAISTGPGNTIYF. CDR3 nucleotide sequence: TGTGCCATCAGCACAGGGCCGGGAAACACCATATATTTT.

The CDR3 spells CASSSPGGLAGVVSYNEQFF. The DNA for the CDR3 is TGCGCCAGCAGCTCCCCGGGGGGACTAGCGGGAGTCGTCTCCTACAATGAGCAGTTCTTC. This chain links TRBV5-1 with TRBJ2-1; 14 nucleotides match TRBD2. CDR1 and CDR2 (germline): SGHRS, YFSETQ. There are 20 residues in the CDR3. V gave up 3 bases and J gave up 0 bases; unmatched junction bases: 11.

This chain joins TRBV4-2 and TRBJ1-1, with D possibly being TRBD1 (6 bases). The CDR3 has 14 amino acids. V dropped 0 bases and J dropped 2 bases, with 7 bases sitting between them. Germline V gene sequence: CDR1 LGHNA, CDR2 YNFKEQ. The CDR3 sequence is CASSQEQGNTEAFF. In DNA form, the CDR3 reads TGTGCCAGCAGCCAAGAACAGGGAAACACTGAAGCTTTCTTT.

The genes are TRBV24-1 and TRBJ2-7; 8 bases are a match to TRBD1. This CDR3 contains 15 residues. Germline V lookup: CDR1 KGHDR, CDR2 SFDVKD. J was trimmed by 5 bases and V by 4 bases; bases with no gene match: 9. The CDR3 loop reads CATSDATGAENEQYF. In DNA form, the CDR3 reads TGTGCCACCAGTGACGCGACAGGGGCTGAGAACGAGCAGTACTTC.

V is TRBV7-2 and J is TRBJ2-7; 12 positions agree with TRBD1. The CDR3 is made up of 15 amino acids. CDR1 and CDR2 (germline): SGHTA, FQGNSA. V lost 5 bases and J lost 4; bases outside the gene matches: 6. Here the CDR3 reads CASSPGTGGFYEQYF. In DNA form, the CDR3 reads TGTGCCAGCAGCCCAGGGACAGGGGGCTTTTACGAGCAGTACTTC.

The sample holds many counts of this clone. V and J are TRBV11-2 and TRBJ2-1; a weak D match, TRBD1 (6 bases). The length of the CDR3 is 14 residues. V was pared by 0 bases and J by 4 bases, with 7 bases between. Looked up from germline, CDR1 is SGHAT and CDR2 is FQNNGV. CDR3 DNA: TGTGCCAGCAGCTTAGACGGACAGTACAATGAGCAGTTCTTC. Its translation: CASSLDGQYNEQFF.